Sequencing of this T cell receptor (beta chain) was carried out in a study of shared clonotypes between healthy human individuals (TCRdb year 2020). Concerning the study at large: The cohort comprised a couple of women and a few men aged 18 to 49 years. To increase sequencing depth and limit assay-specific biases, TCR repertoire library preparation and sequencing were carried out by different laboratories using diverse techniques. Per donor, leukapheresis produced somewhere between about 0.94 and 9 billion PBMCs. For each donor, CD4 naive and CD4 memory were each run on three plates, CD8 naive on two plates, and CD8 memory on one plate. To estimate repertoire size and how much clonotypes are shared between individuals, the study performed deep sequencing of blood TCR repertoires from a handful of healthy adults. Summary of the overall study and its limitations: Clonotypes shared by all four sorted-subset donors showed higher generation probabilities than non-shared clonotypes. Only blood was sampled, and tissue TCR repertoires likely differ from those in blood. Sharing across four donors was observed for around 5% of naive CD4, 3.5% of naive CD8, about 2.3% of memory CD4, and about 0.4% of memory CD8 clonotypes. Incomplete sequencing was indicated by rarefaction of sorted-subset datasets, despite the large sequencing depth. Pairwise subsampling indicated that sequencing depth was expected to affect the degree of clonotype sharing among donors. Naive subsets generally had larger estimated clonotype richness than memory subsets. The genetic and exposure-history diversity represented was limited by the small number of donors.

V and J lose 0 bases and 1 base, and a span of 13 bases separates them. The germline V gene encodes CDR1 SGHRS and CDR2 YFSETQ. The CDR3 has 16 amino acids, counting the end cysteine and phenylalanine. Only the CDR3 portion is preserved as DNA: 48 bases, with reading frame beginning at the first base. TCR CDR3 regions were amplified from genomic DNA by multiplex PCR using the deep immunoSEQ assay. For each cell subset, the extracted genomic DNA was distributed evenly across all wells of several immunoSEQ 96-well plates, and each plate served as one replicate. Each replicate PCR for sorted subsets received roughly 0.2 ug genomic DNA, equal to about 30,000 T cell genomes. Purified libraries were measured with a Qubit 3.0 fluorometer, size-checked on a Bioanalyzer 2100, and measured again with the KAPA Library Quantification kit. Every immunoSEQ 96-well plate was sequenced on a dedicated single-read 150-cycle Illumina NextSeq 550 flow cell. The paper's processing steps were these. Because the immunoSEQ output included only junctional sequences and no quality scores, the filtering could not be the same as the filtering used for full-length reads. To assign V/J genes and CDR3, sequences were annotated using PyIR, a Python wrapper for IgBLAST v1.9, with IMGT germline references. Reads were filtered out if the reads had weak V/J assignments (E-value above 1e-6), no CDR3, stop codons, out-of-frame junctions, or ambiguous translated residues. A V3J clonotype was defined by an identical inferred V gene, J gene, and CDR3 amino acid sequence. The percentage overlap between two repertoires was calculated by dividing the number of shared unique clonotypes by the size of the smaller repertoire. Repertoire richness was assessed with RTK rarefaction, the Chao1 estimator, and Recon v2.1 estimates of unobserved clonotypes. Generation probabilities were computed with OLGA for all TCRbeta clonotypes obtained by the gDNA method from four donors. TCRdb stores this immuneACCESS table with in-frame sequences only. Part of the clones is absent; in the studies checked, under half of the shortfall reflects unresolved V genes, and no reason is known for the rest. The DNA gave D and trimming, while V, J and clone size come from that table. This sample has approximately 340,000 clones in its table, and around 67% of those were observed once. The ten largest clones represent under 11% of the sample.

Donors were healthy HIV-negative adults with no recently reported acute infections or vaccinations. Every donor was a Caucasian adult residing in Nashville, Tennessee, USA. CD4+ T cells were enriched by magnetic negative selection, after which naive cells were positively selected on CD45RA and the negative fraction was taken as the memory subset. Blood was obtained by leukapheresis, after which PBMCs were separated by Ficoll-Histopaque density gradient centrifugation and cryopreserved in liquid nitrogen vapor phase. Purity and quantity of every magnetically sorted T cell population were checked by analytical flow cytometry. Each sorted fraction had its genomic DNA isolated and then quantified by UV absorbance on a Nanodrop 2000c. A note on this clone: Which antigen it targets is not known. There are no base qualities to consult, and no much larger clone falls within one base.

Input material: memory CD4+ T cells sorted from blood. The label giving this sample's cell subset or site can be read as: CD45RA-negative fraction. The TCR was taken from a man aged 25-45 years in good health. This chain is built from TRBV5-1 and TRBJ1-1, with TRBD1 perhaps the D gene, on 5 matching bases. The nucleotides read TGCGCCAGCAGCTTGGGACAGACATACTCGAACACTGAAGCTTTCTTT. Its protein product is CASSLGQTYSNTEAFF.